The 10 T cell receptor beta chains listed next were all sequenced from one sample in a study of CD8+CD57+ T cells in acquired aplastic anemia. The template for TCR beta VDJ and CDR3 sequence profiling was genomic DNA. TCRdb used MiXCR to reprocess the reads, holding one entry per CDR3 protein. The table records some 200,000 distinct CDR3 sequences, roughly two thirds of them present only once. The patients chosen for sequencing had shown expansion of CD8+CD57+ cells (detected by flow cytometry). Sequencing input: sorted CD4+, CD8+, or CD8+CD57+ T cells (not recorded which) from PBMCs. Every receptor here comes from a human donor with aplastic anemia.

This chain connects TRBV5-1 to TRBJ2-2; a possible D gene is TRBD1 (6 bases). CDR3 size: 14 residues. The ends were cut back, 5 bases at V and 3 bases at J, with 11 bases in the middle. CDR1 and CDR2 from the germline V gene are SGHRS and YFSETQ. In DNA, the CDR3 is TGCGCCAGCAGTCTCCGGACAGACACCGGGGAGCTGTTTTTT. Translation: CASSLRTDTGELFF.

The V gene is TRBV20-1, the J gene TRBJ2-1; tentatively, D is TRBD1 (6 bases). V gave up 5 bases and J gave up 3 bases, with 14 bases separating them. Looked up from germline, CDR1 is DFQATT and CDR2 is SNEGSKA (reference sequence). The CDR3 is made up of 14 amino acids. This CDR3 reads CSAYTGTYYNEQFF. The CDR3 nucleotides are TGCAGTGCTTACACCGGGACATACTACAATGAGCAGTTCTTC.

Of note for this clonotype: Compared with germline, one end of the junction differs, possibly owing to a read error. The chain couples TRBV6-1 to TRBJ1-1, with D unclear. CDR1 is MNHNS and CDR2 is SASEGT in the germline V gene. The CDR3 loop spans 12 amino acids. In DNA form, the CDR3 reads TGTGCCGGCAGGCAACGGGGAGGTCAGGCTTTCTTT. Translated, it gives CAGRQRGGQAFF.

The chain joins TRBV6-4 to TRBJ2-2, with D possibly being TRBD1 or TRBD2 (6 bases each). Between the trimmed V and J ends, which lost 0 bases and 6 bases, there was a span of 14 bases. The CDR3 covers 16 residues. CDR1 is MRHNA and CDR2 is SNTAGT in the germline V gene. The CDR3 sequence is CASSDSIGGSAGELFF. DNA of the CDR3: TGTGCCAGCAGTGACTCGATAGGGGGGTCGGCCGGGGAGCTGTTTTTT.

The chain couples TRBV20-1 to TRBJ1-6; TRBD1 might be the D (5 bases). CDR1 is DFQATT and CDR2 is SNEGSKA in the germline V gene (reference sequence). Trimming removed 0 bases at V and 3 bases at J, with 15 bases between. The CDR3 runs 17 residues. CDR3 loop: CSARDGGSRGYNSPLHF. The CDR3 DNA reads TGCAGTGCTAGAGACGGAGGCTCGAGGGGCTATAATTCACCCCTCCACTTT.

In its sample, this clonotype was seen a few times. The chain links TRBV7-2 to TRBJ1-1; D gene uncertain. Deletions cut 5 bases from V and 3 bases from J, with 13 bases between. This CDR3 is 14 amino acids long. Germline CDR1 is SGHTA and CDR2 is FQGNSA. CDR3 sequence: CASSANRRYTEAFF. In DNA, the CDR3 is TGTGCCAGCAGCGCCAACCGAAGGTACACTGAAGCTTTCTTT.

The chain carries TRBV6-4 and TRBJ2-2; 12 bases fit TRBD2. The germline gives CDR1 MRHNA, CDR2 SNTAGT. The junction had 5 bases not matched to a gene; V was cut back by 7 bases and J by 2 bases. CDR3 length: 16 amino acids. CDR3 bases: TGTGCCAGCAAAAGGACTAGCGGGGAAAACACCGGGGAGCTGTTTTTT. It translates to CASKRTSGENTGELFF.

The CDR3 DNA is TGTGCCAGCAGTTACGGGACAGCCACTGAAGCTTTCTTT. Its translation is CASSYGTATEAFF. The chain joins TRBV6-5 to TRBJ1-1, with 7 bases identical to TRBD1. The CDR3 is made up of 13 amino acids. V shed 2 bases, J shed 4 bases, and the junction held 1 base outside the gene matches. CDR1 is MNHEY, CDR2 SVGAGI, per germline.

This clonotype showed up many times. This chain uses TRBV27 with TRBJ1-6; no clear D. Between the trimmed V and J ends, which lost 2 bases and 9 bases, there was a span of 11 bases. This CDR3 contains 14 residues. Germline V gene lookup returns CDR1 MNHEY and CDR2 SMNVEV (reference sequence). Written as DNA, the CDR3 is TGTGCCAGCAGTTTACTAGGGTCGTTTTCACCCCTCCACTTT. Its protein is CASSLLGSFSPLHF.

On this clonotype: The conserved closing phenylalanine or tryptophan is absent in this CDR3, likely reflecting a read error. The V call is TRBV7-2, the J call TRBJ2-7; no reliable D call. Trimming shortened V by 0 bases and J by 7 bases, and 13 bases separated the two germline ends. The CDR3 length is 14 residues. Per germline, CDR1 SGHTA and CDR2 FQGNSA. CDR3 in amino acids: CASSLAGSPSEQYY. The CDR3 region has the DNA TGTGCCAGCAGCTTAGCGGGCAGCCCCTCGGAGCAGTACTAC.